This T cell receptor beta chain was found in a study of T cell repertoires in ileal Crohn's disease. Across the whole study: All patients had surgery for stricturing (about 60%) or penetrating (39%) disease. About half received postoperative treatment, about a dozen with thiopurines and around 17 anti-TNF.

This CDR3 contains 15 residues. Trimming left V 1 base short and J 1 base short, with 7 bases between. The germline CDR1 and CDR2 sequences are SGHVS and FQNEAQ. In the case of this clone: The target antigen is unknown.

Study-level results: Sorted CD8 T cells held more high-frequency clones than CD4. All patients with clonality above 26.8% had endoscopic recurrence.

Libraries were prepared by immunoSEQ multiplex PCR; TCRdb keeps only in-frame clonotypes and omits some of them. The data contain 15,000 to 20,000 clones, roughly 91% of them seen just once; the ten biggest clones take up approximately 3.6%. V gene TRBV7-8 combines with J gene TRBJ1-4, with D unclear. The source material was ileal tissue. The receptor was isolated from an adult with Crohn's disease. The CDR3 spells CASSLEWLTNEKLFF. CDR3 sequence (DNA): TGTGCCAGCAGCTTAGAATGGCTAACTAATGAAAAACTGTTTTTT.